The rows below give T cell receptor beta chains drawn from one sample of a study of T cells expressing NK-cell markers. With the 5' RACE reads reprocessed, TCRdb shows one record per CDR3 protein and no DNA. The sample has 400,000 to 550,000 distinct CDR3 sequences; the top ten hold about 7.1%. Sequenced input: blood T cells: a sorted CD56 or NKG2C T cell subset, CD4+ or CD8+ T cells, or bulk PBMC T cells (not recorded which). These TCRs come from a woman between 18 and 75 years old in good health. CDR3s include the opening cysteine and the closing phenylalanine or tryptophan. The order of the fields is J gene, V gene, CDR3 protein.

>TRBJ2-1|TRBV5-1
CASSYTGTSLQQQFF
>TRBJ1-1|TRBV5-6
CASSQGQMNTEAFF
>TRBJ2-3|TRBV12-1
CASSFDRLTTDTQYF
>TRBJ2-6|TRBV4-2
CASSPESGANVLTF
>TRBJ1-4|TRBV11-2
CASSPQTDEKLFF
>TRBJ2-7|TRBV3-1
CASSRPSGTGGNKQYF
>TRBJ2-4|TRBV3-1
CASSSSGRVGKNIQYF
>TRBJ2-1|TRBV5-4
CASSHRDRVNEQFF
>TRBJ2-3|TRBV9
CASSASSTDTQYF
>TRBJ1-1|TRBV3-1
CASSHETGSNTEAFF
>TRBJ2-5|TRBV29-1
CSVTLRGTFYF
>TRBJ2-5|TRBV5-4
CASSLEYGTAQETQYF
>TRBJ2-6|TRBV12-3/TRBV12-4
CASTPGRGASGANVLTF
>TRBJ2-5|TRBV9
CASSGGGTSAQETQYF
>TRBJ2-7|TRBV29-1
CSVAPDRSYEQYF
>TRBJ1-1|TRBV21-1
CASTPDRVGGTEAFF
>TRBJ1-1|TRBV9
CASSAYRGQGARTEAFF
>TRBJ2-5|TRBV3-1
CASRLKETQYF
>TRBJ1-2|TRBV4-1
CASSQATGGSYGYTF
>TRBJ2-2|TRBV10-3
CAISEKEQGRAGELFF
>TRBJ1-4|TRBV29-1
CGGRPGPNEKLFF
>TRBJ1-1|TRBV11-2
CASSPDRTEAFF
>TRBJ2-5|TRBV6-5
CASSYSETQYF
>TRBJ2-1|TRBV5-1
CASSSTSGRVNEQFF
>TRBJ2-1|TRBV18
CASSPLLTSVNEQFF
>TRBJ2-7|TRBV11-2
CASSPTTGTYEQYF
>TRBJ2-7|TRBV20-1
CSARLAGGRRTYEQYF
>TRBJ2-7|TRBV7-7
CASSLASGMGYEQYF